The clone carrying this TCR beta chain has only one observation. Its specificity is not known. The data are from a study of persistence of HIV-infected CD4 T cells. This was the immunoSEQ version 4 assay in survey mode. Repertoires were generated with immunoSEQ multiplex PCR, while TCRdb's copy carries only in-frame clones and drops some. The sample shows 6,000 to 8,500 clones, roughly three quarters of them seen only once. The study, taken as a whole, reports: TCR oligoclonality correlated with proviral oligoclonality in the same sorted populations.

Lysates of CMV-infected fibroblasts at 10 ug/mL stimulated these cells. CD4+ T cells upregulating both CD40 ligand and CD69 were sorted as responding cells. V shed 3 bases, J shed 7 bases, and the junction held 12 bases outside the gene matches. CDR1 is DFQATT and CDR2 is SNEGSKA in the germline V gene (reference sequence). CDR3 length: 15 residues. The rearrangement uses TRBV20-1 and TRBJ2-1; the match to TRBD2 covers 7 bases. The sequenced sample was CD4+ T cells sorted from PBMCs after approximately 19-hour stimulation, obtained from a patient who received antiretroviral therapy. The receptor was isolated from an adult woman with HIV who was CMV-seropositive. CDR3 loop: CSASPTSDPRNEQFF. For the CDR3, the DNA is TGCAGTGCTAGTCCTACTAGCGACCCTAGGAATGAGCAGTTCTTC.